Listed below are T cell receptor beta chains from one sample, sequenced in a study of blood T cell repertoires in COVID-19. Only in-frame clones appear in the TCRdb table, and some are missing; sequencing was by immunoSEQ multiplex PCR. The table shows 90,000 to 120,000 clones, with 65% to 75% occurring only once. The sample comprised peripheral blood. The receptors originated from a man aged 80 or over with acute or convalescent COVID-19. CDR3s include the opening cysteine and the closing phenylalanine or tryptophan.

V gene	J gene	CDR3 protein
TRBV28	TRBJ2-5	CASSSSGLETQYF
TRBV7-8	TRBJ1-2	CASSQNRGGYTF
TRBV11-2	TRBJ2-5	CASSYGLADIQETQYF
TRBV25-1	TRBJ2-4	CASSEDRGAQYF
TRBV28	TRBJ2-1	CASSPIPASGEYNEQFF
TRBV7-9	TRBJ1-4	CASSLDVGNRQLFF
TRBV9	TRBJ2-3	CASSVAAGGPATDTQYF
TRBV7-9	TRBJ2-1	CASSPLGLAGPYNEQFF
TRBV6-6	TRBJ1-4	CASSWGQGGEKLFF
TRBV28	TRBJ1-3	CASSLQGNGGNTIYF
TRBV27	TRBJ1-4	CASSFSGRGLGKLFF
TRBV18	TRBJ1-1	CASSLTQLRAGIRNSEAFF
TRBV27	TRBJ1-2	CASLDRIYGYTF
TRBV7-9	TRBJ2-2	CASTAFESGELFF